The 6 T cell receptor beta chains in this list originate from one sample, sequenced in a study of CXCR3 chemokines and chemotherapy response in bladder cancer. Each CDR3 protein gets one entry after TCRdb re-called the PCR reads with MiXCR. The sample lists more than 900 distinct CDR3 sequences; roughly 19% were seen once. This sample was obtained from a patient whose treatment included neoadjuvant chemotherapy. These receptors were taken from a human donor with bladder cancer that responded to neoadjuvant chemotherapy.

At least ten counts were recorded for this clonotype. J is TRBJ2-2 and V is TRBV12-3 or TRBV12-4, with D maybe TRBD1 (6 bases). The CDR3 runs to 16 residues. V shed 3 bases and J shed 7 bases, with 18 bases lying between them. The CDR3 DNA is TGTGCCAGCAGTTTTTGGACAGACCTTCCAGGCGGGGAGCTGTTTTTT. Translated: CASSFWTDLPGGELFF.

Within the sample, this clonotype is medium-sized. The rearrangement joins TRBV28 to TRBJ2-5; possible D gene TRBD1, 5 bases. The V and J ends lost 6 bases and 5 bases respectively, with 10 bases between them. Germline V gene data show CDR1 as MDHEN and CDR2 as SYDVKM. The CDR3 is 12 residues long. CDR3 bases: TGTGCCAGCAGGGACATCCGGGAGACCCAGTACTTC. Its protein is CASRDIRETQYF.

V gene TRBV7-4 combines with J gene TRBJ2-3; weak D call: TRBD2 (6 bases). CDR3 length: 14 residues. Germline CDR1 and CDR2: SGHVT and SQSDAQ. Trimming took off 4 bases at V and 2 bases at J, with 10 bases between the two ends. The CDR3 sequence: CASSWVAVTDTQYF. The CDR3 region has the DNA TGTGCCAGCAGCTGGGTAGCGGTCACAGATACGCAGTATTTT.

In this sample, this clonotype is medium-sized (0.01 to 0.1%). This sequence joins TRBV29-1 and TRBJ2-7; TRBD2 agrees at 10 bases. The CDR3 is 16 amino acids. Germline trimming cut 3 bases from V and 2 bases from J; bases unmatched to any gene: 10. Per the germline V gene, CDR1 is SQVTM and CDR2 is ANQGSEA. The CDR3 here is CSVDKRGGPRPYEQYF. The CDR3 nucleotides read TGCAGCGTTGATAAGCGGGGGGGCCCCCGGCCCTACGAGCAGTACTTC.

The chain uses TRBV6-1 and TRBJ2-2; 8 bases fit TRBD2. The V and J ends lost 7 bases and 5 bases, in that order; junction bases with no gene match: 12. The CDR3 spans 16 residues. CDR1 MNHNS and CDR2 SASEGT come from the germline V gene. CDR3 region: CASIKRLAGDTGELFF. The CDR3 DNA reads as TGTGCCAGCATCAAAAGGCTAGCGGGTGATACCGGGGAGCTGTTTTTT.

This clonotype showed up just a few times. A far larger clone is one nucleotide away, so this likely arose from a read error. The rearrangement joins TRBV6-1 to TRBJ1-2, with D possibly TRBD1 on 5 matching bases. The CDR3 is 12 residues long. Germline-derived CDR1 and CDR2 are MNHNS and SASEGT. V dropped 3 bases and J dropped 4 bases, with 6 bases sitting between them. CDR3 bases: TGTGCCAGCAGTGAGGACACCTATGGCTACACCTTC. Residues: CASSEDTYGYTF.